This T cell receptor (beta chain) was sequenced in a study of T cell repertoires in aging, cancer and after chemotherapy. The study, taken as a whole, reports: Rebound thymic output was suggested by rising median generation probability during chemotherapy in each cancer cohort.

TCR beta rearrangements were amplified from peripheral blood genomic DNA. By frequency in the sample, this clonotype is medium-sized. Antigen specificity is unknown. TRB rearrangements spanning V, D and J were amplified using mixed TRB-A/B primers. MiXCR was run by TCRdb on the multiplex PCR reads, yielding one entry per CDR3 protein. The sample holds just under 2,500 distinct CDR3 sequences; under 30% are singletons and the top ten take 12%. V shed 5 bases, J shed 2 bases, and the junction held 6 bases outside the gene matches. Germline V gene data show CDR1 as MNHNY and CDR2 as SVGAGI (reference sequence). This CDR3 comprises 16 residues.

This sequence joins TRBV6-6 and TRBJ2-4; 10 bases align to TRBD1. This sequence originates from a human donor in good health. Sequenced input: blood. This chain's CDR3 is CASSPGQGVTKNIQYF. The CDR3 DNA reads as TGTGCCAGCAGTCCCGGACAGGGGGTTACCAAAAACATTCAGTACTTC.